Presented here are 8 T cell receptor beta chains from one specimen sequenced in a study of cytomegalovirus exposure and HLA in healthy donors. The repertoire was sequenced with immunoSEQ multiplex PCR; TCRdb's copy has only in-frame clones and lacks some. The table lists about 120,000 clones, about 85% of them singletons. The sequenced sample was PBMCs. The receptors derive from a woman in her twenties or thirties in good health and CMV-seronegative.

This chain connects TRBV7-2 to TRBJ2-5, with TRBD2 matching 8 bases. This CDR3 has 15 amino acids. Germline CDR1 is SGHTA and CDR2 is FQGNSA. V gave up 5 bases and J gave up 4 bases; unmatched junction bases: 9. The CDR3 loop is CASSVSWLAGETQYF. The CDR3, as DNA: TGTGCCAGCAGCGTTAGTTGGCTAGCGGGAGAGACCCAGTACTTC.

This clone was detected once. CDR3 amino acids: CASSLGGGTGNIQYF. The CDR3 DNA reads as TGTGCCAGCAGCTTAGGGGGAGGGACAGGGAACATTCAGTACTTC. The gene calls are TRBV11-2 and TRBJ2-4; 9 bases agree with TRBD1. From germline, CDR1 is SGHAT and CDR2 FQNNGV. The CDR3 sequence is 15 residues long. V shed 1 base, J shed 7 bases, and the junction held 5 bases outside the gene matches. Filled out from reference TRBV11-2 and TRBJ2-4, the complete variable domain reads EAGVAQSPRYKIIEKRQSVAFWCNPISGHATLYWYQQILGQGPKLLIQFQNNGVVDDSQLPKDRFSAERLKGVDSTLKIQPAKLEDSAVYLCASSLGGGTGNIQYFGAGTRLSVL.

The chain recombines TRBV19 with TRBJ2-3; maybe TRBD2 (6 bases). Germline V gene data show CDR1 as LNHDA and CDR2 as SQIVND (reference sequence). The ends were cut back, 7 bases at V and 2 bases at J, with 16 bases in the middle. The CDR3 covers 15 residues. The CDR3 is CASTTSGLNTDTQYF. In nucleotides, the CDR3 is TGTGCCAGTACCACATCGGGACTGAACACAGATACGCAGTATTTT.

The chain combines TRBV2 with TRBJ2-7, with 11 bases that match TRBD1. Looked up from germline, CDR1 is SNHLY and CDR2 is FYNNEI. The trim removed 7 bases at V and 5 bases at J, leaving 7 bases unmatched. The CDR3 sequence is 14 residues long. Here the CDR3 DNA reads TGTGCCAGCAACGGAGGGACAGGGGGAGACGAGCAGTACTTC. Translating gives CASNGGTGGDEQYF.

This chain links TRBV2 with TRBJ2-7, with 8 bases matching TRBD1. The CDR3 is 12 amino acids. The V segment lost 8 bases and the J segment 2 bases; nucleotides outside the gene matches: 2. The germline gives CDR1 SNHLY, CDR2 FYNNEI. This CDR3 reads CASRDRTYEQYF. For the CDR3, the DNA is TGTGCCAGCCGGGACAGGACCTACGAGCAGTACTTC.

This clone was found a few times. The chain couples TRBV5-1 to TRBJ1-2, with D tentatively TRBD1 (5 bases). The germline gives CDR1 SGHRS, CDR2 YFSETQ. There are 13 residues in the CDR3. The V gene lost 0 bases and the J gene lost 5 bases, with 8 bases spanning the gap. The CDR3 coding sequence is TGCGCCAGCAGCTTGGCCGGGACTTATGGCTACACCTTC. Amino acids: CASSLAGTYGYTF.

This rearrangement joins TRBV13 to TRBJ1-3; D may be TRBD1 (5 bases). Per the germline V gene, CDR1 is PRHDT and CDR2 is FYEKMQ (reference sequence). V shed 2 bases and J shed 0 bases, with 17 bases lying between them. The CDR3 loop spans 18 amino acids. The CDR3 DNA reads TGTGCCAGCAGCTTATTACCGGGACTGTCGCACTCTGGAAACACCATATATTTT. Amino acid sequence: CASSLLPGLSHSGNTIYF.

The rearrangement links TRBV19 to TRBJ1-5; D is possibly TRBD1 (5 bases). Germline CDR1 LNHDA, CDR2 SQIVND (reference sequence). This CDR3 has 14 residues. V lost 2 bases, J lost 7 bases, and 12 bases lay in between. CDR3 DNA: TGTGCCAGTAGTATACAGGGAAGGGAACAGCCCCAGCATTTT. This encodes CASSIQGREQPQHF. Together with reference TRBV19 and TRBJ1-5, the CDR3 gives the full variable domain: DGGITQSPKYLFRKEGQNVTLSCEQNLNHDAMYWYRQDPGQGLRLIYYSQIVNDFQKGDIAEGYSVSREKKESFPLTVTSAQKNPTAFYLCASSIQGREQPQHFGDGTRLSIL.